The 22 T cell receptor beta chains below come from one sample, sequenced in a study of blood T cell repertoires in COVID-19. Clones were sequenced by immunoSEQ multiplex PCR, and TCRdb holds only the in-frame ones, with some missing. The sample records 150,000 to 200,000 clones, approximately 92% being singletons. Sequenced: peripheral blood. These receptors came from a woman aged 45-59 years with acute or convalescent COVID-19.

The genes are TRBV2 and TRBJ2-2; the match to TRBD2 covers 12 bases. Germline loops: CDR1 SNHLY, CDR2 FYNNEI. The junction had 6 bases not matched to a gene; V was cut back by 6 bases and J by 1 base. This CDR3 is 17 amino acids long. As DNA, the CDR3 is TGTGCCAGCAGGGCCAGACTAGCGGGGGTGAACACCGGGGAGCTGTTTTTT. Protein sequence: CASRARLAGVNTGELFF.

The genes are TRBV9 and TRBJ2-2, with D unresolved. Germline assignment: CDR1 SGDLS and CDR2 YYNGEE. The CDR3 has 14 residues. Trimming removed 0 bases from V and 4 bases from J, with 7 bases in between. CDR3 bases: TGTGCCAGCAGCGTAGATCCGTTCACCGGGGAGCTGTTTTTT. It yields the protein CASSVDPFTGELFF.

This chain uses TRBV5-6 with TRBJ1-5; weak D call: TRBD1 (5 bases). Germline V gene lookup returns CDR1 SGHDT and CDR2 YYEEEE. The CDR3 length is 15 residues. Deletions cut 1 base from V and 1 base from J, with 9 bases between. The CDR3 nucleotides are TGTGCCAGCAGCTTGTGGCCAGGGAGCAATCAGCCCCAGCATTTT. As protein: CASSLWPGSNQPQHF.

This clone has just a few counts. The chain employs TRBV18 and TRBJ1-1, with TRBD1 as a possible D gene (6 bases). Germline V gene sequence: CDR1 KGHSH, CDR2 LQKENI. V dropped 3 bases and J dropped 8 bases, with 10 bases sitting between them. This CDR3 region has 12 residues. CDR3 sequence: CASSPRQGEAFF. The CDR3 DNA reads TGTGCCAGCTCACCGCGTCAGGGGGAAGCTTTCTTT.

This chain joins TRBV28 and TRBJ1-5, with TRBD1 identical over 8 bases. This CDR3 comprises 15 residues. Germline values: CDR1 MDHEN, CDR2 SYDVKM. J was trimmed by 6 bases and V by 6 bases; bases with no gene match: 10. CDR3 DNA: TGTGCCAGCAGACTGACAGGGGAGTGGGTTCAGCCCCAGCATTTT. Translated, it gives CASRLTGEWVQPQHF.

CDR3 nucleotides: TGTGCCAGCAGCCGTACAGATAACACTGAAGCTTTCTTT. It specifies CASSRTDNTEAFF. The chain has TRBV27 and TRBJ1-1; D call uncertain. Germline CDR1 and CDR2: MNHEY and SMNVEV (reference sequence). Trimming removed 6 bases from V and 2 bases from J, with 10 bases in between. The CDR3 is 13 amino acids.

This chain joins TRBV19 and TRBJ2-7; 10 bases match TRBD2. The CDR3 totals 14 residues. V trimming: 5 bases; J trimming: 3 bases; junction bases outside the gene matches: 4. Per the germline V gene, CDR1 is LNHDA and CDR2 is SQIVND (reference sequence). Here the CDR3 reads CASSSSGRGYEQYF. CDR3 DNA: TGTGCCAGTAGTTCTAGCGGGAGAGGCTACGAGCAGTACTTC.

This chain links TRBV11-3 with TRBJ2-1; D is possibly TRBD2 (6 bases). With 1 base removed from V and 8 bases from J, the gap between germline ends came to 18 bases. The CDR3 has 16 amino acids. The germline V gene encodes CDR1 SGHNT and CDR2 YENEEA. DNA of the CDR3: TGTGCCAGCAGCTTAGGCAGGGACCGGGGGTCTTATGAGCAGTTCTTC. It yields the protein CASSLGRDRGSYEQFF.

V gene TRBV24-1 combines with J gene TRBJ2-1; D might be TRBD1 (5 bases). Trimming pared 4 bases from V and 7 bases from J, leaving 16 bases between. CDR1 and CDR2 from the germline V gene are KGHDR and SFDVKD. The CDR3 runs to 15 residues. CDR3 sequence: CATSDPNGQGNEQFF. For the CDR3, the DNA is TGTGCCACCAGTGACCCCAACGGGCAGGGAAATGAGCAGTTCTTC.

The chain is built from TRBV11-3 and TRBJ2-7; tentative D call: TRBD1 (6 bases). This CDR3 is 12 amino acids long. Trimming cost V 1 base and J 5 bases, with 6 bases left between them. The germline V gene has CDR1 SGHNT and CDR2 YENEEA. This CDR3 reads CASSLGTDEQYF. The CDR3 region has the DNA TGTGCCAGCAGCTTAGGGACAGACGAGCAGTACTTC.

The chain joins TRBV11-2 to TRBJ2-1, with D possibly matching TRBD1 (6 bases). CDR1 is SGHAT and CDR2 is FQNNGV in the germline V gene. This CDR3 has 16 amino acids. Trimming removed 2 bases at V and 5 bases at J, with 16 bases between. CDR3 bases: TGTGCCAGCAGCTTATTCCGAGGACAGTCCCACAATGAGCAGTTCTTC. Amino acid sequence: CASSLFRGQSHNEQFF.

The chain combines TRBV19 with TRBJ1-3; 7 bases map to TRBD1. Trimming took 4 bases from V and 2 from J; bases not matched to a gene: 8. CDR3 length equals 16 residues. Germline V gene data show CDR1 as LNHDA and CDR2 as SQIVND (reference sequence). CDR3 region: CASSTHHTGAGNTIYF. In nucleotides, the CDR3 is TGTGCCAGTAGTACCCACCACACAGGGGCTGGAAACACCATATATTTT.

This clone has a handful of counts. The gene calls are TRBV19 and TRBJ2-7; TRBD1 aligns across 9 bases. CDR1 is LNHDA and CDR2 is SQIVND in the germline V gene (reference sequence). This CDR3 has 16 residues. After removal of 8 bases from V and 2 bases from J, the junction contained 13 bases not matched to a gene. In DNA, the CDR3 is TGTGCCAGTCAAGCTGACGGGACAGGGTCGCCCTACGAGCAGTACTTC. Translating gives CASQADGTGSPYEQYF.

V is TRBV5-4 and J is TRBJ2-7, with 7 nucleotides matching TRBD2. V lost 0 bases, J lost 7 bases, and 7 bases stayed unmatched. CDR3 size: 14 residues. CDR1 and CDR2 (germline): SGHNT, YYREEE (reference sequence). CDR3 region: CASSLDAGASEQYF. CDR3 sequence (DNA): TGTGCCAGCAGCTTGGACGCGGGAGCGAGTGAGCAGTACTTC.

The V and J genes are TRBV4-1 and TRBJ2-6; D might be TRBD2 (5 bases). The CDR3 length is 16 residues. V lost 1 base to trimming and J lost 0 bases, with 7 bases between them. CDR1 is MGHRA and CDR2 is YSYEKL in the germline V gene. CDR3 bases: TGCGCCAGCAGCCAAGCCCGGGGCTCTGGGGCCAACGTCCTGACTTTC. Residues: CASSQARGSGANVLTF.

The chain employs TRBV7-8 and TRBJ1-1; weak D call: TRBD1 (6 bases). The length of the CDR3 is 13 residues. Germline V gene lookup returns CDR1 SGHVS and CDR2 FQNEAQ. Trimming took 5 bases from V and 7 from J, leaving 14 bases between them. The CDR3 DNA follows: TGTGCCAGCAGCGCGGGGGGGCAGAATGAAGCTTTCTTT. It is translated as CASSAGGQNEAFF.

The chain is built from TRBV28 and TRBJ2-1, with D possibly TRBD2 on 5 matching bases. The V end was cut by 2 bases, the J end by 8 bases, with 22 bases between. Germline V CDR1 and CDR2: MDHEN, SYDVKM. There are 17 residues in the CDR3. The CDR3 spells CASSLGRWDRDTDEQFF. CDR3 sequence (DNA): TGTGCCAGCAGTTTAGGCCGCTGGGATCGGGATACCGATGAGCAGTTCTTC.

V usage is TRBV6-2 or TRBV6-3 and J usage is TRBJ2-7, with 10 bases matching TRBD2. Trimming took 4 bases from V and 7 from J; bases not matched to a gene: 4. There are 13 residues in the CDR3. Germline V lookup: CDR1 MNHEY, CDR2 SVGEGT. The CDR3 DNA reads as TGTGCCAGCAGTTTAGCGGGAGGTAATGAGCAGTACTTC. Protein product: CASSLAGGNEQYF.

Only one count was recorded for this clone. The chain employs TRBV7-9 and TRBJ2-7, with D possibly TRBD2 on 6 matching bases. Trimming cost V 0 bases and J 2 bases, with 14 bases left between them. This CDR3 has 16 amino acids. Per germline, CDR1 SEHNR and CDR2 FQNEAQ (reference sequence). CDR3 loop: CASSLAPGDNPYEQYF. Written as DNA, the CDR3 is TGTGCCAGCAGCTTAGCTCCGGGGGATAACCCCTACGAGCAGTACTTC.

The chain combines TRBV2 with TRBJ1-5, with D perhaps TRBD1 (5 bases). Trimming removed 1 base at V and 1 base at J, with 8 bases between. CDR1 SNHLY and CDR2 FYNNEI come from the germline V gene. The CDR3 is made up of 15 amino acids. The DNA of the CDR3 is TGTGCCAGCAGTGAAGGGGGACTGAGCAATCAGCCCCAGCATTTT. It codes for CASSEGGLSNQPQHF. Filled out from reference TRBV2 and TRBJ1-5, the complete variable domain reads EPEVTQTPSHQVTQMGQEVILRCVPISNHLYFYWYRQILGQKVEFLVSFYNNEISEKSEIFDDQFSVERPDGSNFTLKIRSTKLEDSAMYFCASSEGGLSNQPQHFGDGTRLSIL.

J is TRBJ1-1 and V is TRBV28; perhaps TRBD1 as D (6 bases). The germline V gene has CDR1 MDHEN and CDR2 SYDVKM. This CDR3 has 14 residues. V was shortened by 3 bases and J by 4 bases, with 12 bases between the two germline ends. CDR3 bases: TGTGCCAGCAGTTTTGTCAGGGGCGGCACTGAAGCTTTCTTT. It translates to CASSFVRGGTEAFF.

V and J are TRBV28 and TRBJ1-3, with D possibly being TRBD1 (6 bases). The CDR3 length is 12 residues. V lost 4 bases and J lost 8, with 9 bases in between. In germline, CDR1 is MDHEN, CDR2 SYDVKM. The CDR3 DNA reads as TGTGCCAGCAGTTCCAGGGGTTACACCATATATTTT. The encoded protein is CASSSRGYTIYF.